This T cell receptor (beta chain) was sequenced during a study of blood T cell repertoires in COVID-19. Overall study context: Acute-phase and convalescent COVID-19 samples originated in the United States, Italy and Spain. T cells, B-cell-depleted T cells, or PBMCs supplied cDNA or gDNA.

Source study methods: Researchers report that nucleated cell counts were estimated from reference gene primer amplification. Some clones are missing from TCRdb's copy, which holds only in-frame ones; the method was immunoSEQ multiplex PCR. D and trimming come from the DNA, and the V and J calls and clone size come from that table. The sample records approximately 62,000 clones, 85% to 90% being singletons. V was cut by 5 bases and J by 0 bases, with 8 bases left in between. The CDR3 length is 13 residues. CDR1 SEHNR and CDR2 FQNEAQ come from the germline V gene (reference sequence). Sequenced input: peripheral blood. This clonotype was sampled from a man aged 55 to 70 with acute or convalescent COVID-19. The gene calls are TRBV7-9 and TRBJ2-7; D ambiguous. This chain's CDR3 is CASSHSSSYEQYF. The DNA for the CDR3 is TGTGCCAGCAGCCATTCGAGCTCCTACGAGCAGTACTTC.